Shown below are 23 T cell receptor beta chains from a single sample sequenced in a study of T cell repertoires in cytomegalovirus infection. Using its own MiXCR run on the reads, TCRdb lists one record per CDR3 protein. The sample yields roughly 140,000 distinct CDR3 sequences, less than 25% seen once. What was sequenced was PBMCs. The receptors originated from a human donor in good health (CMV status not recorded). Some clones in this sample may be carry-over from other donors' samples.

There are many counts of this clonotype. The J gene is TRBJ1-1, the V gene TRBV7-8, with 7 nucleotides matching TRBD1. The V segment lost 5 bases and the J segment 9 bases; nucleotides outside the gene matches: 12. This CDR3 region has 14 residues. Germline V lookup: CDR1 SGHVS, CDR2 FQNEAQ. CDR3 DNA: TGTGCCAGCAGCCCAGGGGGGAGTTCCTACCAAGCTTTCTTT. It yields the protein CASSPGGSSYQAFF.

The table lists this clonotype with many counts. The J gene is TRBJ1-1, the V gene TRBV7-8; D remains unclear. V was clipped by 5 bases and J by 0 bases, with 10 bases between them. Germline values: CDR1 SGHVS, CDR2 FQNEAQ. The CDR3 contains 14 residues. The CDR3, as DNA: TGTGCCAGCAGCCGGACGGGTCTGAACACTGAAGCTTTCTTT. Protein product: CASSRTGLNTEAFF. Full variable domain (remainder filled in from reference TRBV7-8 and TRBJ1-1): GAGVSQSPRYKVAKRGQDVALRCDPISGHVSLFWYQQALGQGPEFLTYFQNEAQLDKSGLPSDRFFAERPEGSVSTLKIQRTQQEDSAVYLCASSRTGLNTEAFFGQGTRLTVV.

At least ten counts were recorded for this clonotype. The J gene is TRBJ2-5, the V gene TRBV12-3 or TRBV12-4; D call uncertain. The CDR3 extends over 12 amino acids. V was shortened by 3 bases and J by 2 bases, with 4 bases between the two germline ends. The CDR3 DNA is TGTGCCAGCAGTTTTCCACAAGAGACCCAGTACTTC. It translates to CASSFPQETQYF.

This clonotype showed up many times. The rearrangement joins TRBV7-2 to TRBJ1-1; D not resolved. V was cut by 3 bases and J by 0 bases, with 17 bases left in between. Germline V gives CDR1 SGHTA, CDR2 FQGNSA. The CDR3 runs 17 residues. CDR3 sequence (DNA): TGTGCCAGCAGCTTGGATTTTTATGGATTCATGAACACTGAAGCTTTCTTT. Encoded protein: CASSLDFYGFMNTEAFF.

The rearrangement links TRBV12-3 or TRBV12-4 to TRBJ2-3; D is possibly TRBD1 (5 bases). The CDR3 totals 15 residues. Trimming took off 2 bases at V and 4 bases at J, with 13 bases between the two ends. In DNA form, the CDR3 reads TGTGCCAGCAGTTTAAATGGTTTGGGGCCAGATACGCAGTATTTT. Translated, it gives CASSLNGLGPDTQYF.

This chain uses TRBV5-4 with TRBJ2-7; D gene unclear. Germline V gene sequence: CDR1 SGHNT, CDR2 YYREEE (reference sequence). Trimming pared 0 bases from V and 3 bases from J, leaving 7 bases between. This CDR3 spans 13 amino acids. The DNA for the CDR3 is TGTGCCAGCAGCTTGGAGGACGGCTACGAGCAGTACTTC. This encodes CASSLEDGYEQYF. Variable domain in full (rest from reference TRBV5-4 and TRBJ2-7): ETGVTQSPTHLIKTRGQQVTLRCSSQSGHNTVSWYQQALGQGPQFIFQYYREEENGRGNFPPRFSGLQFPNYSSELNVNALELDDSALYLCASSLEDGYEQYFGPGTRLTVT.

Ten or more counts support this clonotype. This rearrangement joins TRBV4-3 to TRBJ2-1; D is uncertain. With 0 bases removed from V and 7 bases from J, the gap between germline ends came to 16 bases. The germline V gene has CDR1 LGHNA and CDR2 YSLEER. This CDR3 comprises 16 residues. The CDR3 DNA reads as TGCGCCAGCAGCCAAGATCATCGAGCGCCTGCGAATGAGCAGTTCTTC. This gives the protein CASSQDHRAPANEQFF.

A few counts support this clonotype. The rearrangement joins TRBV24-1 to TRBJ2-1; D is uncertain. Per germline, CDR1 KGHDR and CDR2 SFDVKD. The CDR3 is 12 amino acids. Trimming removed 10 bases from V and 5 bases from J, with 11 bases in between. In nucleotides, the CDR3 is TGTGCCACTGCCGGGTTTGACAATGAGCAGTTCTTC. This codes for CATAGFDNEQFF.

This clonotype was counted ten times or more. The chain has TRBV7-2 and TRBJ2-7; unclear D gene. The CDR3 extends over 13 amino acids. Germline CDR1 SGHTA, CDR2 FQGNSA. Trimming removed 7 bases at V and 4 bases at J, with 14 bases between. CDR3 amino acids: CASNSRGQYEQYF. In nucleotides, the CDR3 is TGTGCCAGCAACAGCCGTGGGCAATACGAGCAGTACTTC.

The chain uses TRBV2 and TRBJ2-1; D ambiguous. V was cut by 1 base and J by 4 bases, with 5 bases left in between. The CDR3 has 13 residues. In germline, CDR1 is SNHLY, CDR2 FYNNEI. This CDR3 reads CASSEEQYNEQFF. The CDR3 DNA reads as TGTGCCAGCAGTGAAGAACAGTACAATGAGCAGTTCTTC.

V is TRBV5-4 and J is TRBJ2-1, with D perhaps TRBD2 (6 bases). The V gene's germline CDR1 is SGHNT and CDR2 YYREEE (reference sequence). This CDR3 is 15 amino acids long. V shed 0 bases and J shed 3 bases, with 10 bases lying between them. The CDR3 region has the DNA TGTGCCAGCAGCTTGGGCAGGGAGGACTACAATGAGCAGTTCTTC. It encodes CASSLGREDYNEQFF.

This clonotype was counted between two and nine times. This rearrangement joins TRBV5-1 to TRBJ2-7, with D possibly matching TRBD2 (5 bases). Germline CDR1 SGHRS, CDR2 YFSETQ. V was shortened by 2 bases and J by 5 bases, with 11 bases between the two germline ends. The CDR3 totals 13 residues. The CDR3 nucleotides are TGCGCCAGCAGCTTCGAGGGTTGGGACGAGCAGTACTTC. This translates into CASSFEGWDEQYF.

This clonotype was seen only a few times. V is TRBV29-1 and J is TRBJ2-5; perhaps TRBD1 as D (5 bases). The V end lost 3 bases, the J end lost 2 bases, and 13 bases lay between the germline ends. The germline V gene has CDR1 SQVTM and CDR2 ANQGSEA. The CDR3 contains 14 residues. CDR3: CSVDIGADQETQYF. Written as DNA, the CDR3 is TGCAGCGTTGATATAGGGGCTGATCAAGAGACCCAGTACTTC.

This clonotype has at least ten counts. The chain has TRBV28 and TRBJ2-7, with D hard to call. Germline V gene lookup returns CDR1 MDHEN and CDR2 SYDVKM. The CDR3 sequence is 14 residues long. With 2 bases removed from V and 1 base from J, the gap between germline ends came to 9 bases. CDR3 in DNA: TGTGCCAGCAGTTTAGGGCCAGCATCCTACGAGCAGTACTTC. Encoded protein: CASSLGPASYEQYF.

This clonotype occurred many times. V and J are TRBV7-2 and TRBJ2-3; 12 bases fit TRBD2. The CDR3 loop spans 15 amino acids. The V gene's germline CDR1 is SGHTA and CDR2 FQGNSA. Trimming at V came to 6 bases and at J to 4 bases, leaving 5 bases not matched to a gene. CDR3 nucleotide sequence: TGTGCCAGCAGGACTAGCGGGAGTGCCCCAGATACGCAGTATTTT. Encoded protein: CASRTSGSAPDTQYF.

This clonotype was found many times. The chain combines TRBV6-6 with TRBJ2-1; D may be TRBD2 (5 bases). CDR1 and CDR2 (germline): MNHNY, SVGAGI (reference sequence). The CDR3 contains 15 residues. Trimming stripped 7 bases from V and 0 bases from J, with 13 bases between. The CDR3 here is CASITRDSSYNEQFF. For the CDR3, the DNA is TGTGCCAGCATTACCCGGGATTCCTCCTACAATGAGCAGTTCTTC.

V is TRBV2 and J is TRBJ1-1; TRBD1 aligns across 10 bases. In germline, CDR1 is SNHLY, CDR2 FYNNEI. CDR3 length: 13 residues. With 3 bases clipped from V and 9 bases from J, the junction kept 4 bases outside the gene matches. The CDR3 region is CASSDGQGGKAFF. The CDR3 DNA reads TGTGCCAGCAGTGATGGACAGGGGGGAAAAGCTTTCTTT.

CDR3 sequence (DNA): TGCGCCAGCAGCTTGACACCAGCGGGGGGCACAGATACGCAGTATTTT. Protein sequence: CASSLTPAGGTDTQYF. The rearrangement joins TRBV5-1 to TRBJ2-3; 8 nucleotides align to TRBD2. The CDR3 has 16 residues. Unmatched junction bases numbered 5, after V lost 1 base and J lost 1 base. Germline V gene sequence: CDR1 SGHRS, CDR2 YFSETQ.

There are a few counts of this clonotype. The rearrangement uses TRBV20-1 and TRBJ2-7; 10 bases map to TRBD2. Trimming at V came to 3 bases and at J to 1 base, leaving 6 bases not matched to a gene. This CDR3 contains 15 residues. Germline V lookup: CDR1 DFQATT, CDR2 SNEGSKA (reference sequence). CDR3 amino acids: CSASGPSGSSYEQYF. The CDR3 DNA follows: TGCAGTGCTAGCGGACCTAGCGGGAGTTCCTACGAGCAGTACTTC.

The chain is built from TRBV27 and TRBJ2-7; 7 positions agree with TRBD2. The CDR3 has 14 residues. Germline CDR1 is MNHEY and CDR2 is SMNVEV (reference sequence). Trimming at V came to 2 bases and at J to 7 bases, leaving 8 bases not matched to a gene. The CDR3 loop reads CASSLIAGMGEQYF. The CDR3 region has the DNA TGTGCCAGCAGTTTAATAGCGGGCATGGGGGAGCAGTACTTC.

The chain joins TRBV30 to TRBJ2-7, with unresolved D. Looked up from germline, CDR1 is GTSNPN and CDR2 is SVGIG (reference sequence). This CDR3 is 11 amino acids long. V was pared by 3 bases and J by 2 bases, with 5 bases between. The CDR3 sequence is CAWSDAYEQYF. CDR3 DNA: TGTGCCTGGAGCGACGCCTACGAGCAGTACTTC.

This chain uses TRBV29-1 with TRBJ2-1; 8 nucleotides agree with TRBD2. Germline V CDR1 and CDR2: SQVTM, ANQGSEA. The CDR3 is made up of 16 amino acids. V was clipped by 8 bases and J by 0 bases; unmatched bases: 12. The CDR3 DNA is TGCAGCTCCTCGAGCCTAGCGGGCCGCTCCTACAATGAGCAGTTCTTC. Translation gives CSSSSLAGRSYNEQFF.

CDR3 nucleotides: TGTGCCAGCAGCGGGGGGGCGGGCGGGGAGCTGTTTTTT. The encoded protein is CASSGGAGGELFF. This sequence joins TRBV7-2 and TRBJ2-2; D is possibly TRBD2 (7 bases). Germline-derived CDR1 and CDR2 are SGHTA and FQGNSA. The CDR3 is 13 residues long. V was clipped by 5 bases and J by 7 bases, with 11 bases between them.